Shown below are 10 T cell receptor beta chains from a single sample sequenced in a study of cytomegalovirus exposure and HLA in healthy donors. With 60 Vbeta and 13 Jbeta primers, the PCR was carried out. TCRdb keeps only in-frame clones here, not all; method: immunoSEQ multiplex PCR. The sample includes fewer than 200,000 clones, just under 80% seen only once; the top ten take around 2.6%. The sample comprised PBMCs. The receptors derive from a female donor in good health and CMV-seronegative.

This clone was recorded a few times. The V and J genes are TRBV10-3 and TRBJ2-5; the match to TRBD1 covers 7 bases. V lost 2 bases to trimming and J lost 1 base; unmatched junction nucleotides: 10. The CDR3 length is 17 residues. Germline CDR1 reads ENHRY; CDR2 reads SYGVKD. CDR3 coding DNA: TGTGCCATCAGTGAGCCCCTACGGGACAGCCCCCAAGAGACCCAGTACTTC. Its protein is CAISEPLRDSPQETQYF.

In DNA, the CDR3 is TGTGCCAGCAGCTTGGACAGGGATGAAAAACTGTTTTTT. Translating it yields CASSLDRDEKLFF. This chain connects TRBV5-4 to TRBJ1-4, with D perhaps matching TRBD1 (6 bases). V shed 0 bases and J shed 6 bases, with 6 bases lying between them. This CDR3 region has 13 residues. The V gene's germline CDR1 is SGHNT and CDR2 YYREEE (reference sequence).

The chain carries TRBV11-1 and TRBJ1-2; TRBD1 might be the D (5 bases). V lost 2 bases and J lost 8, with 12 bases in between. Per germline, CDR1 SGHAT and CDR2 FQDESV (reference sequence). The CDR3 has 13 amino acids. The CDR3 region is CASSLKGTIGYTF. CDR3 nucleotides: TGTGCCAGCAGCTTAAAGGGGACTATCGGCTACACCTTC.

Notes on this clone: Within the sample, other DNA sequences also encode this same CDR3. V gene TRBV7-2 combines with J gene TRBJ2-1, with TRBD2 identical over 12 bases. V lost 5 bases and J lost 4; bases outside the gene matches: 3. The CDR3 length is 15 residues. Looked up from germline, CDR1 is SGHTA and CDR2 is FQGNSA. As DNA, the CDR3 is TGTGCCAGCAGCCGTACTAGCGGGGGGTACAATGAGCAGTTCTTC. This encodes CASSRTSGGYNEQFF.

The gene calls are TRBV6-4 and TRBJ1-1, with a tentative D call TRBD1 (6 bases). There are 16 residues in the CDR3. The V gene's germline CDR1 is MRHNA and CDR2 SNTAGT. V lost 4 bases, J lost 4 bases, and 19 bases lay in between. The CDR3 sequence: CASSAKPGGLATEAFF. The CDR3 DNA follows: TGTGCCAGCAGTGCGAAACCGGGGGGCCTGGCCACTGAAGCTTTCTTT.

The rearrangement joins TRBV2 to TRBJ1-1; TRBD1 might be the D (6 bases). The germline V and J ends were trimmed by 2 bases and 4 bases, with 14 bases remaining between them. This CDR3 is 15 amino acids long. Germline loops: CDR1 SNHLY, CDR2 FYNNEI. In nucleotides, the CDR3 is TGTGCCAGCAGTGAACTTGGGGGGGGCGCCACTGAAGCTTTCTTT. Translating it yields CASSELGGGATEAFF.

The chain has TRBV11-2 and TRBJ2-5; TRBD2 might be the D (5 bases). The DNA end favors TRBJ2-7, so the J call may be wrong. Germline V gene sequence: CDR1 SGHAT, CDR2 FQNNGV. CDR3 length: 14 amino acids. CDR3 region: CASSLLARTYEQYF. CDR3 sequence (DNA): TGTGCCAGCAGCCTCTTAGCGAGAACCTACGAGCAGTACTTC.

Regarding this clone: At one end the junction does not follow the germline gene, possibly because of a read error. CDR3 region: CSSSSSQFPNTGELFF. CDR3 nucleotide sequence: TGTTCCAGCAGCTCATCCCAGTTTCCGAACACCGGGGAGCTGTTTTTT. This chain joins TRBV7-9 and TRBJ2-2; D unclear. CDR1 is SEHNR and CDR2 is FQNEAQ in the germline V gene (reference sequence). This CDR3 contains 16 residues.

The chain joins TRBV7-3 to TRBJ2-1, with TRBD2 matching 10 bases. Unmatched junction bases numbered 9, after V lost 4 bases and J lost 9 bases. Germline V CDR1 and CDR2: SGHTA, FQGTGA. CDR3 length equals 15 residues. The CDR3 protein is CASSSLAGVGPEQFF. The CDR3 DNA reads as TGTGCCAGCAGCTCCCTAGCGGGAGTGGGGCCTGAGCAGTTCTTC.

V usage is TRBV5-6 and J usage is TRBJ2-2; 8 bases agree with TRBD2. Per germline, CDR1 SGHDT and CDR2 YYEEEE. The CDR3 extends over 13 amino acids. The V gene end was trimmed by 7 bases and the J gene end by 5 bases; junction bases not matched to a gene: 4. CDR3 nucleotides: TGTGCCAGCCGGGGACTAGGGACCGGGGAGCTGTTTTTT. Translated: CASRGLGTGELFF.